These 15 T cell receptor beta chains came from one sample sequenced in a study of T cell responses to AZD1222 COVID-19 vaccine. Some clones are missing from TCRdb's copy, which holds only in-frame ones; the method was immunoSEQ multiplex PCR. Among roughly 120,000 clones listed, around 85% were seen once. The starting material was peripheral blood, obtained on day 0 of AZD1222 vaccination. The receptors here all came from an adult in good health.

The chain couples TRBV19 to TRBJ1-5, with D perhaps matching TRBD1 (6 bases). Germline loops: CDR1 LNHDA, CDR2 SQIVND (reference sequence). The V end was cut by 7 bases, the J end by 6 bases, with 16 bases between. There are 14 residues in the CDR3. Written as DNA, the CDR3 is TGTGCCAGTAAGCAGACAGGCTTTAGTCAGCCCCAGCATTTT. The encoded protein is CASKQTGFSQPQHF. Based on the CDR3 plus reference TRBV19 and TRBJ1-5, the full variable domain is DGGITQSPKYLFRKEGQNVTLSCEQNLNHDAMYWYRQDPGQGLRLIYYSQIVNDFQKGDIAEGYSVSREKKESFPLTVTSAQKNPTAFYLCASKQTGFSQPQHFGDGTRLSIL.

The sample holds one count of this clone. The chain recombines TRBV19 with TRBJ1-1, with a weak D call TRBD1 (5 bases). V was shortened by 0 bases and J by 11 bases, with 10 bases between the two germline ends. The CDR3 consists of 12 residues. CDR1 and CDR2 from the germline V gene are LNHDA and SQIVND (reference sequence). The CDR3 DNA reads TGTGCCAGTAGTATAGAGGGGGGTGGCGCTTTCTTT. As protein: CASSIEGGGAFF.

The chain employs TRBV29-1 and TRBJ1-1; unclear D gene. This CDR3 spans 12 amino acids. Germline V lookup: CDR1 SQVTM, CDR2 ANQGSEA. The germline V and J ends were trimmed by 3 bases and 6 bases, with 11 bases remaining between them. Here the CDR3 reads CSVEAFRPEAFF. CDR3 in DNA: TGCAGCGTTGAGGCGTTCAGGCCTGAAGCTTTCTTT.

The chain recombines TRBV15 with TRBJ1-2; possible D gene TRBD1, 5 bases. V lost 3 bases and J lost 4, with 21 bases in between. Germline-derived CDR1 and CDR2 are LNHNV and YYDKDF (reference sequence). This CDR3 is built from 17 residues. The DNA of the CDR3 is TGTGCCACCAGCAGCGGAAACGCGGGGGTTGGGCTCTATGGCTACACCTTC. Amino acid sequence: CATSSGNAGVGLYGYTF. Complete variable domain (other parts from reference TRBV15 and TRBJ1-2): DAMVIQNPRYQVTQFGKPVTLSCSQTLNHNVMYWYQQKSSQAPKLLFHYYDKDFNNEADTPDNFQSRRPNTSFCFLDIRSPGLGDTAMYLCATSSGNAGVGLYGYTFGSGTRLTVV.

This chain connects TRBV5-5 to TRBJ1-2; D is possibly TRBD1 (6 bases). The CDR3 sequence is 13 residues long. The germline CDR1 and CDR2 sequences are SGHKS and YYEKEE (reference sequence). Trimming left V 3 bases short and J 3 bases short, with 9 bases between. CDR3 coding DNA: TGTGCCAGCAGCTGGACAGCGGACTATGGCTACACCTTC. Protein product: CASSWTADYGYTF.

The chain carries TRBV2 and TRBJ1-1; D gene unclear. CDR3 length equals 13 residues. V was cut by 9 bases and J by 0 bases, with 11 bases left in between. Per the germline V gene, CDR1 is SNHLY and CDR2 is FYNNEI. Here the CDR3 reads CARETLMNTEAFF. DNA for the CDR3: TGTGCCAGAGAGACGTTAATGAACACTGAAGCTTTCTTT.

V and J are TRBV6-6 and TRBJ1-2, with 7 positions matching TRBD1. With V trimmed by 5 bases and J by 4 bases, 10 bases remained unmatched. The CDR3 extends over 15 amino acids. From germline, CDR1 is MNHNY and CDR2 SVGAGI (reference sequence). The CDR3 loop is CASSLGQPKVYGYTF. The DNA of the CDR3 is TGTGCCAGCAGTCTGGGACAGCCGAAAGTCTATGGCTACACCTTC.

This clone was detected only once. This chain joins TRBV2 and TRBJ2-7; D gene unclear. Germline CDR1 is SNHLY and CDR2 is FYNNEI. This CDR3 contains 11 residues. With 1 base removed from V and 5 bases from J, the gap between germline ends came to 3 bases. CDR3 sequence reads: CASSEEDEQYF. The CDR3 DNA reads TGTGCCAGCAGTGAAGAAGACGAGCAGTACTTC. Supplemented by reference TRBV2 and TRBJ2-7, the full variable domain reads EPEVTQTPSHQVTQMGQEVILRCVPISNHLYFYWYRQILGQKVEFLVSFYNNEISEKSEIFDDQFSVERPDGSNFTLKIRSTKLEDSAMYFCASSEEDEQYFGPGTRLTVT.

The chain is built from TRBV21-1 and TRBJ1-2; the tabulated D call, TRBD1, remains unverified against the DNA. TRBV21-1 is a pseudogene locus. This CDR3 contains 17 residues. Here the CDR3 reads CASSKGQGWRGQNGYTF. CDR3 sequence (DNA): TGTGCCAGCAGCAAGGGACAGGGTTGGCGGGGTCAAAATGGCTACACCTTC.

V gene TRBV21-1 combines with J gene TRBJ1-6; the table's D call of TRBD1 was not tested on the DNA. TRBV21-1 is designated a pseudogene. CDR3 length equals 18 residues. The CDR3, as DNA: TGTGCCAGCAGCTCCTCCCCGGGACAGATCTCCTATAATTCACCCCTCCACTTT. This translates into CASSSSPGQISYNSPLHF.

CDR3 bases: TGTGCCAGTAGTGGGGCCCCTTTTCAGCCCCAGCATTTT. It encodes CASSGAPFQPQHF. J is TRBJ1-5 and V is TRBV19; weak D call: TRBD1 (5 bases). CDR1 LNHDA and CDR2 SQIVND come from the germline V gene (reference sequence). CDR3 length: 13 residues. V was cut by 5 bases and J by 6 bases, with 11 bases left in between.

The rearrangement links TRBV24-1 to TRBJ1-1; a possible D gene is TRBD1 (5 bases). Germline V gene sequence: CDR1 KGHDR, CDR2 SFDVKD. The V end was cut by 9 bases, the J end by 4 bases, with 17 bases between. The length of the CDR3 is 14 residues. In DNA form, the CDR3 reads TGTGCCACCCGGGATGGTGGGGGTGGCACTGAAGCTTTCTTT. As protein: CATRDGGGGTEAFF.

CDR3 DNA sequence: TGCGCCAGCAGCCCCAACACTGAAGCTTTCTTT. This encodes CASSPNTEAFF. J is TRBJ1-1 and V is TRBV10-2, with D unclear. Germline V gene sequence: CDR1 WSHSY, CDR2 SAAADI. The CDR3 runs to 11 residues. V lost 6 bases, J lost 2 bases, and 4 bases lay in between.

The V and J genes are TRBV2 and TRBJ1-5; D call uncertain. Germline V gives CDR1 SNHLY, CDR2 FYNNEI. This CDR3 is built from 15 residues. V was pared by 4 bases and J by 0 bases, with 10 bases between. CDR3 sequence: CASSGVRHSNQPQHF. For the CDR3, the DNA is TGTGCCAGCAGTGGAGTCAGGCATAGCAATCAGCCCCAGCATTTT.

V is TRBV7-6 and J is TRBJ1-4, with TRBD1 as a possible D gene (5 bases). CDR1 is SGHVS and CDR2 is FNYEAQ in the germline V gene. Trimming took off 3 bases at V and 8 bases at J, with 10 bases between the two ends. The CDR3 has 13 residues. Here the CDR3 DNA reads TGTGCCAGCAGCTTGACCCGACAGGAAAAACTGTTTTTT. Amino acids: CASSLTRQEKLFF.